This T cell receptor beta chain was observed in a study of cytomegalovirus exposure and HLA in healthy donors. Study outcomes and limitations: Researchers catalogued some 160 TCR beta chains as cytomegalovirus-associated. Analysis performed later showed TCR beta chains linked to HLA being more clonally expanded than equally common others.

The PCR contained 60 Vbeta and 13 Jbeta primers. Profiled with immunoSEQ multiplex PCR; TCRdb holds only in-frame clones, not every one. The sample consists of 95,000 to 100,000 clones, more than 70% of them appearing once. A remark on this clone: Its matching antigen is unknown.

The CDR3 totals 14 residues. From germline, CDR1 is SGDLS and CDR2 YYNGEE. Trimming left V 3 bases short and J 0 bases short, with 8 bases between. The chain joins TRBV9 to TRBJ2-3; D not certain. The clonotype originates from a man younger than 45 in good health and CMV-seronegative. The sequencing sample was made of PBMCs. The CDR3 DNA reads TGTGCCAGCAGCGGAGACTCGAGCACAGATACGCAGTATTTT. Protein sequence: CASSGDSSTDTQYF.